The sequence of this TCR beta chain was determined in a study of T cells in Graves' hyperthyroidism and ophthalmopathy. A patient was excluded if there was uncontrolled infection, other autoimmune disease, pregnancy or lactation. Germline loops: CDR1 SGHTA, CDR2 FQGTGA. The CDR3 has 15 residues. The germline V and J ends were trimmed by 1 base and 5 bases, with 14 bases remaining between them. The investigators amplified TCR beta CDR3 regions from RNA transcripts. An initial round of RT-PCR targeting the TCR CDR3 relied on the HTBI primer set. Each CDR3 protein gets one entry after TCRdb re-called the multiplex PCR reads with MiXCR. The sample lists under 450,000 distinct CDR3 sequences, 15% to 19% occurring once. The table lists this clonotype with a few counts.

Sequences were obtained from blood. J is TRBJ2-5 and V is TRBV7-3; tentatively, D is TRBD2 (7 bases). This receptor was taken from a woman aged 18-29 years with Graves' hyperthyroidism. Here the CDR3 reads CASSLIGGASETQYF. The CDR3 nucleotides read TGTGCCAGCAGCTTAATTGGGGGGGCCTCGGAGACCCAGTACTTC.